The next 20 T cell receptor beta chains were all read from a single sample in a study of blood T cell repertoires in COVID-19. Clones were read by immunoSEQ multiplex PCR, and TCRdb kept only the in-frame ones, dropping some. Of fewer than 500,000 clones listed, around nine tenths were seen once; the top ten hold about 2%. The sample was PBMCs or T cells enriched from blood (not recorded which). These receptors originate from a woman under 30 with acute COVID-19.

Here the CDR3 DNA reads TGCGCCAGCAGTGACCCAGGGGCCACTGAAGCTTTCTTT. Translated, it gives CASSDPGATEAFF. This chain joins TRBV10-1 and TRBJ1-1, with a weak D call TRBD1 (6 bases). This CDR3 spans 13 amino acids. The V end lost 3 bases, the J end lost 4 bases, and 9 bases lay between the germline ends. Germline loops: CDR1 WNHNN, CDR2 SYGVQD (reference sequence).

The chain combines TRBV28 with TRBJ2-5; a weak D match, TRBD1 (6 bases). Germline V gene sequence: CDR1 MDHEN, CDR2 SYDVKM. V was cut by 6 bases and J by 11 bases, with 19 bases left in between. The length of the CDR3 is 13 residues. Written as DNA, the CDR3 is TGTGCCAGCAGGCGGGCATCAGGGGAAGGACAGTACTTC. It translates to CASRRASGEGQYF. The entire variable domain, with the rest obtained from reference TRBV28 and TRBJ2-5, is as follows: DVKVTQSSRYLVKRTGEKVFLECVQDMDHENMFWYRQDPGLGLRLIYFSYDVKMKEKGDIPEGYSVSREKKERFSLILESASTNQTSMYLCASRRASGEGQYFGPGTRLLVL.

This clone has a count of ten or more. The chain employs TRBV28 and TRBJ2-1; 7 bases match TRBD2. V was pared by 4 bases and J by 4 bases, with 10 bases of the junction left unmatched. Germline CDR1 MDHEN, CDR2 SYDVKM. The length of the CDR3 is 16 residues. The DNA for the CDR3 is TGTGCCAGCAGTTCAACGGGAGCGGGGTGGTACAATGAGCAGTTCTTC. It yields the protein CASSSTGAGWYNEQFF.

The chain joins TRBV13 to TRBJ2-3; 14 positions agree with TRBD2. V trimming: 5 bases; J trimming: 4 bases; junction bases outside the gene matches: 14. Germline values: CDR1 PRHDT, CDR2 FYEKMQ (reference sequence). The CDR3 has 19 residues. The CDR3 nucleotides are TGTGCCAGCAGCCGACCGACTAGCGGGGGGGCTTTGTTTTCAGATACGCAGTATTTT. The encoded protein is CASSRPTSGGALFSDTQYF.

The chain links TRBV3-1 (or the pseudogene TRBV3-2) to TRBJ1-1, with 9 bases fitting TRBD1. The germline V gene encodes CDR1 LGHDT and CDR2 YNNKEL (reference sequence). The CDR3 consists of 16 residues. With 3 bases clipped from V and 5 bases from J, the junction kept 10 bases outside the gene matches. For the CDR3, the DNA is TGTGCCAGCAGCCAGTTTCCGGGACAGGGTAGGACTGAAGCTTTCTTT. Its protein is CASSQFPGQGRTEAFF.

This chain uses TRBV12-3 or TRBV12-4 with TRBJ2-3; unclear D gene. V was cut by 3 bases and J by 6 bases, with 7 bases left in between. CDR3 length: 12 amino acids. In nucleotides, the CDR3 is TGTGCCAGCAGTTTTAACGGGGATACGCAGTATTTT. It translates to CASSFNGDTQYF.

The rearrangement joins TRBV27 to TRBJ2-1; possibly TRBD1 for D (5 bases). The V gene lost 6 bases and the J gene lost 5 bases, with 14 bases spanning the gap. The CDR3 has 14 residues. CDR1 and CDR2 (germline): MNHEY, SMNVEV (reference sequence). The CDR3 spells CASSATWGHNEQFF. The CDR3 DNA reads TGTGCCAGCAGCGCGACGTGGGGCCACAATGAGCAGTTCTTC.

The chain has TRBV2 and TRBJ1-2; D possibly corresponds to TRBD1 (5 bases). This CDR3 is built from 15 residues. Germline loops: CDR1 SNHLY, CDR2 FYNNEI. V gave up 10 bases and J gave up 0 bases, with 18 bases separating them. The CDR3 protein is CANTENTQANYGYTF. In DNA form, the CDR3 reads TGTGCCAACACGGAAAATACACAGGCTAACTATGGCTACACCTTC.

This clone was recorded once. The rearrangement links TRBV7-8 to TRBJ2-5, with TRBD1 matching over 8 bases. V trimming: 5 bases; J trimming: 4 bases; junction bases outside the gene matches: 12. The CDR3 length is 16 residues. Germline V gene lookup returns CDR1 SGHVS and CDR2 FQNEAQ. DNA for the CDR3: TGTGCCAGCAGCCAAACTCAGGGGGCGCCGAGAGAGACCCAGTACTTC. It yields the protein CASSQTQGAPRETQYF.

The chain carries TRBV4-1 and TRBJ1-2; D ambiguous. The germline gives CDR1 MGHRA, CDR2 YSYEKL. The CDR3 extends over 14 amino acids. Trimming left V 3 bases short and J 6 bases short, with 14 bases between. The CDR3 sequence: CASSQWAQSNGYTF. CDR3 nucleotide sequence: TGCGCCAGCAGCCAGTGGGCCCAGTCTAATGGCTACACCTTC.

The CDR3, as DNA: TGTGCCAGCAGCTTAGCGTTCCAGCGGGGGCGTGAGACCCAGTACTTC. Its protein product is CASSLAFQRGRETQYF. V gene TRBV7-2 combines with J gene TRBJ2-5, with 8 positions matching TRBD2. This CDR3 has 16 amino acids. Germline loops: CDR1 SGHTA, CDR2 FQGNSA. Losses at the gene ends were 0 bases for V and 5 bases for J; bases not matched to a gene: 8. Supplemented by reference TRBV7-2 and TRBJ2-5, the full variable domain reads GAGVSQSPSNKVTEKGKDVELRCDPISGHTALYWYRQSLGQGLEFLIYFQGNSAPDKSGLPSDRFSAERTGGSVSTLTIQRTQQEDSAVYLCASSLAFQRGRETQYFGPGTRLLVL.

The chain uses TRBV3-1 (or the pseudogene TRBV3-2) and TRBJ2-5, with a weak D call TRBD2 (7 bases). The CDR3 covers 13 residues. The ends were cut back, 4 bases at V and 5 bases at J, with 11 bases in the middle. Germline values: CDR1 LGHDT, CDR2 YNNKEL (reference sequence). CDR3 bases: TGTGCCAGCAGCCGCGCGGGGGCCGAGACCCAGTACTTC. It translates to CASSRAGAETQYF.

The chain links TRBV27 to TRBJ2-3, with 11 positions matching TRBD2. This CDR3 has 14 amino acids. From germline, CDR1 is MNHEY and CDR2 SMNVEV (reference sequence). Germline trimming cut 8 bases from V and 7 bases from J; bases unmatched to any gene: 8. The CDR3 DNA reads TGTGCCAGCGGAAAACTAGCGGGGGAGCATACGCAGTATTTT. It specifies CASGKLAGEHTQYF.

This chain connects TRBV5-6 to TRBJ2-5; 10 nucleotides agree with TRBD2. V gave up 1 base and J gave up 4 bases; unmatched junction bases: 10. Per germline, CDR1 SGHDT and CDR2 YYEEEE. This CDR3 region has 17 residues. The CDR3 DNA reads TGTGCCAGCAGCTTGTGGCTAGCGGGAGCTGATCGAGAGACCCAGTACTTC. It translates to CASSLWLAGADRETQYF.

This chain connects TRBV28 to TRBJ1-1; weak D call: TRBD1 (5 bases). V was shortened by 6 bases and J by 14 bases, with 22 bases between the two germline ends. Germline lookup yields CDR1 MDHEN and CDR2 SYDVKM. The CDR3 loop spans 13 amino acids. As DNA, the CDR3 is TGTGCCAGCAGCCGAGGGACTGCGTGGAGTTGGTTCTTT. As protein: CASSRGTAWSWFF.

The chain links TRBV7-8 to TRBJ1-2; D not certain. This CDR3 comprises 14 residues. Trimming cost V 5 bases and J 2 bases, with 12 bases left between them. Per the germline V gene, CDR1 is SGHVS and CDR2 is FQNEAQ. The DNA of the CDR3 is TGTGCCAGCAGCCCCGGCCAGAGGAACTATGGCTACACCTTC. Its translation: CASSPGQRNYGYTF.

V usage is TRBV9 and J usage is TRBJ2-3; maybe TRBD2 (5 bases). The CDR3 contains 16 residues. The V end was cut by 0 bases, the J end by 2 bases, with 13 bases between. Germline assignment: CDR1 SGDLS and CDR2 YYNGEE. The CDR3 is CASSVGASPITDTQYF. The CDR3 nucleotides read TGTGCCAGCAGCGTAGGGGCTAGCCCCATCACAGATACGCAGTATTTT.

The chain uses TRBV5-1 and TRBJ2-2; a weak D match, TRBD2 (5 bases). This CDR3 region has 15 residues. Germline V gene lookup returns CDR1 SGHRS and CDR2 YFSETQ. Trimming stripped 4 bases from V and 2 bases from J, with 12 bases between. The CDR3 reads CASSLGGVNTGELFF. The CDR3, as DNA: TGCGCCAGCAGCCTCGGAGGAGTTAACACCGGGGAGCTGTTTTTT.

CDR3 loop: CASSQGTSGGYNEQFF. In DNA, the CDR3 is TGCGCCAGCAGCCAAGGGACTAGCGGGGGCTACAATGAGCAGTTCTTC. This chain links TRBV4-3 with TRBJ2-1; 13 positions match TRBD2. The CDR3 is 16 residues long. Germline CDR1 reads LGHNA; CDR2 reads YSLEER. The V segment lost 1 base and the J segment 3 bases; nucleotides outside the gene matches: 0.

The V and J genes are TRBV19 and TRBJ2-7, with 8 bases lining up with TRBD1. This CDR3 has 15 residues. Germline V gives CDR1 LNHDA, CDR2 SQIVND (reference sequence). J lost 0 bases, V lost 4 bases, and 5 bases had no gene match. The CDR3 nucleotides read TGTGCCAGTAGTAGGACAGGGCTTAGCTCCTACGAGCAGTACTTC. Its protein is CASSRTGLSSYEQYF.